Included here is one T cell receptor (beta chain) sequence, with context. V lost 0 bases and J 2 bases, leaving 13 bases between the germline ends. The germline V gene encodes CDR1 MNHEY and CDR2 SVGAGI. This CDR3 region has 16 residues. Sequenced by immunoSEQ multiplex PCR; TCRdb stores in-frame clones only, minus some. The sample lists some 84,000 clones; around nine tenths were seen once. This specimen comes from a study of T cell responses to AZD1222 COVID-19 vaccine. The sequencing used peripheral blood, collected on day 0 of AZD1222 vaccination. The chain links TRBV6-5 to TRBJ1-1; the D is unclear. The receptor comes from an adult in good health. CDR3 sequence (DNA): TGTGCCAGCAGTTACTCGAGGCACGACATTAACACTGAAGCTTTCTTT. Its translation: CASSYSRHDINTEAFF.